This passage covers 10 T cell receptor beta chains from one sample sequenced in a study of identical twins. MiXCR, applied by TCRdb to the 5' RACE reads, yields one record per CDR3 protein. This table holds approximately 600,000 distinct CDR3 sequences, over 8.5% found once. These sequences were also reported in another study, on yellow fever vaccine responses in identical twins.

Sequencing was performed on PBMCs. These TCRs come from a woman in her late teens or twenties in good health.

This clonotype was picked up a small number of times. The CDR3 sequence: CAISFAGGPSGTNNEQFF. As DNA, the CDR3 is TGTGCCATCAGTTTTGCGGGAGGGCCAAGCGGAACTAACAATGAGCAGTTCTTC. The chain carries TRBV10-3 and TRBJ2-1; the match to TRBD2 covers 9 bases. With 5 bases clipped from V and 5 bases from J, the junction kept 16 bases outside the gene matches. This CDR3 spans 18 amino acids. Germline-derived CDR1 and CDR2 are ENHRY and SYGVKD.

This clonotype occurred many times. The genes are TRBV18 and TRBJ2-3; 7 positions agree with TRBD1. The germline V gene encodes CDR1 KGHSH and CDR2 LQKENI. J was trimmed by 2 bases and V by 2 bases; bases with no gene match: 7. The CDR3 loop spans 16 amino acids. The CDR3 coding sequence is TGTGCCAGCTCACCAAGGTCAGGGGGAATCACAGATACGCAGTATTTT. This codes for CASSPRSGGITDTQYF.

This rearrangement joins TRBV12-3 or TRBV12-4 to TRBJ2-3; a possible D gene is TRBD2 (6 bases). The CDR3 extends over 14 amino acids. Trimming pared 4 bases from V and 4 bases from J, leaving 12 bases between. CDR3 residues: CASSSGREADTQYF. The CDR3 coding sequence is TGTGCCAGCAGTTCCGGCAGGGAGGCAGATACGCAGTATTTT.

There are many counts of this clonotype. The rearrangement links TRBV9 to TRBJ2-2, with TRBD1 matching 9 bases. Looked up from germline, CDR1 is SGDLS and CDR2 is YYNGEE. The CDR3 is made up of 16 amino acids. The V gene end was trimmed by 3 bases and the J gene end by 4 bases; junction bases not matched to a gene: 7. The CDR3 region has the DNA TGTGCCAGCAGCGGGGGGACAGGGCAGGGCACCGGGGAGCTGTTTTTT. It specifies CASSGGTGQGTGELFF.

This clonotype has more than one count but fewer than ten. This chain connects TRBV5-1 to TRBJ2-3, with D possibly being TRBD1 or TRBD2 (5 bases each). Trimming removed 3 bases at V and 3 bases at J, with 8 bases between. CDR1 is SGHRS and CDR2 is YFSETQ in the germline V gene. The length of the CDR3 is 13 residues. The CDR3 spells CASSWGFTDTQYF. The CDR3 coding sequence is TGCGCCAGCAGCTGGGGGTTTACAGATACGCAGTATTTT.

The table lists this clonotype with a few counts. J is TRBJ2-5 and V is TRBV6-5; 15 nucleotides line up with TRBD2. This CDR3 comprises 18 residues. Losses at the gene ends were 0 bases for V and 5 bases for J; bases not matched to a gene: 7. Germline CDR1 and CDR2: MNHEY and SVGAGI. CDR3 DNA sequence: TGTGCCAGCAGTTACTCATTGACCGGACTAGCGGGAGGGGAGACCCAGTACTTC. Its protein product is CASSYSLTGLAGGETQYF.

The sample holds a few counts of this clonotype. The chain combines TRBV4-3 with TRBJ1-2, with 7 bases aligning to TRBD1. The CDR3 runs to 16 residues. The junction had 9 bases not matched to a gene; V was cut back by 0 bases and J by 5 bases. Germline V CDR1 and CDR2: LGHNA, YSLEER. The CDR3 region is CASSQDYGTDEYGYTF. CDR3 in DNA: TGCGCCAGCAGCCAAGATTATGGGACAGATGAATATGGCTACACCTTC.

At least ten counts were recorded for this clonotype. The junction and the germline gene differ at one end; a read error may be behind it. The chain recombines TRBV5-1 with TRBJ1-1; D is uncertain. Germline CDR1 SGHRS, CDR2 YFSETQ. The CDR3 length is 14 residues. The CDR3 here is CASSLGGMNTEAFF. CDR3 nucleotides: TGTGCCAGCAGCTTAGGAGGAATGAACACTGAAGCTTTCTTT. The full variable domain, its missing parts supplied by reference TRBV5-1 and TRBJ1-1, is KAGVTQTPRYLIKTRGQQVTLSCSPISGHRSVSWYQQTPGQGLQFLFEYFSETQRNKGNFPGRFSGRQFSNSRSEMNVSTLELGDSALYLCASSLGGMNTEAFFGQGTRLTVV.

CDR3 sequence (DNA): TGTGCCACCAGCAGAGGCCCGGGTTCAGACACTGAAGCTTTCTTT. This translates into CATSRGPGSDTEAFF. The chain is built from TRBV15 and TRBJ1-1; no clear D gene. CDR3 size: 15 residues. Trimming shortened V by 1 base and J by 3 bases, and 12 bases separated the two germline ends. CDR1 is LNHNV, CDR2 YYDKDF, per germline (reference sequence).

CDR3 protein: CASSGSGTNTGELFF. The CDR3 DNA reads TGTGCCAGCAGTGGTAGCGGGACCAACACCGGGGAGCTGTTTTTT. The V call is TRBV13, the J call TRBJ2-2; 8 bases line up with TRBD2. With V trimmed by 6 bases and J by 2 bases, 5 bases remained unmatched. The germline gives CDR1 PRHDT, CDR2 FYEKMQ (reference sequence). The CDR3 is 15 residues long.